The sequence of this T cell receptor (beta chain) was determined in a study of blood T cell repertoires in COVID-19. Assay: immunoSEQ multiplex PCR; the TCRdb copy retains only in-frame clones and omits some. The sample lists about 410,000 clones; about 91% were seen once. Germline V CDR1 and CDR2: LNHDA, SQIVND (reference sequence). The CDR3 totals 15 residues. With V trimmed by 4 bases and J by 4 bases, 5 bases remained unmatched. Sequencing input: peripheral blood. The chain links TRBV19 to TRBJ2-3; TRBD1 matches 10 bases. This clonotype was sampled from a woman between 35 and 50 years old with COVID-19, enrolled during active disease. The CDR3: CASSRTGTGADTQYF. The CDR3 bases are TGTGCCAGTAGTAGAACCGGGACAGGGGCAGATACGCAGTATTTT.